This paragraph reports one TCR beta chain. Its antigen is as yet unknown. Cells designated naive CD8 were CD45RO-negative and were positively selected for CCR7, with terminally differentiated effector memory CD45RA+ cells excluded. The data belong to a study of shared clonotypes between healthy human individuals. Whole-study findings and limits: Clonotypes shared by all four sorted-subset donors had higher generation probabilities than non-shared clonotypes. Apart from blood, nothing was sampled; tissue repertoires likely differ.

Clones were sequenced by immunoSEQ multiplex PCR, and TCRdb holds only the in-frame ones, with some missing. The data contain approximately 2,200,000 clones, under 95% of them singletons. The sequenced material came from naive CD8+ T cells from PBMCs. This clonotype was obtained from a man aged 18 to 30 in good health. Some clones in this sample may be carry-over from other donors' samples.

CDR3 loop: CASSLYQGGYNEQFF. In nucleotides, the CDR3 is TGTGCCAGCAGTTTATACCAGGGGGGATACAATGAGCAGTTCTTC. This chain joins TRBV28 and TRBJ2-1, with D perhaps matching TRBD1 (7 bases). The CDR3 runs 15 residues. V lost 1 base to trimming and J lost 4 bases, with 11 bases between them. Germline V CDR1 and CDR2: MDHEN, SYDVKM.